The sequence of this T cell receptor (beta chain) was determined in a study of blood T cells in healthy people across ages (dated by TCRdb to the mid-2010s). For the study in its entirety: In model experiments, template switching captured about one uniquely barcoded TCR beta cDNA molecule for every two T cells. To track age-related changes in TCR beta repertoire diversity, the study relied on deep sequencing normalized with unique cDNA molecular identifiers. The donors were divided into four age groups: young (average around 17 years), middle-aged (approximately 41), aged (62) and long-lived (more than 75). To avoid experimental bias, donors of different ages were spread randomly across the sequencing lanes. Using the same blood draw, the study looked at two additional independent replicas of 1 million unique cDNA reads for two donors, one aged 18 to 30 and the other aged 80 or older.

To prepare the library, 5' RACE was applied. Sequencer: Illumina HiSeq 2500. A second PCR of roughly 7 to 12 cycles was run with a J-beta primer mix and a sample-barcoded 5' primer. A template-switch 5' adaptor carrying 12 random nucleotides introduced a unique molecular identifier onto each TCR beta cDNA molecule. At least 2.5 million CDR3-containing paired-end reads were obtained from each sample. First-strand cDNA was synthesized from all RNA with the Mint cDNA synthesis kit, primed by a TRBC-specific oligonucleotide. All cDNA was treated with uracil-DNA glycosylase and then went through a first 18-cycle PCR with the universal primers M1SS and BC2_uni_R. The authors processed their data as follows. For normalization, 1 million high-quality reads were randomly selected from each sample, with every read carrying a distinct molecular identifier. Instead of being binned into consensus sequences, reads with shared molecular identifiers were discarded. MiTCR, run with a Q25 quality threshold and the strictest error-elimination algorithm, handled CDR3 identification, clonotype clustering and error correction. A nonparametric unseen species model with Euler transformation was used to estimate a lower bound on total TCR beta diversity. TCRdb redid the processing of the public reads, applying fastp at Q25 and MiXCR, and retained in-frame beta chains. One record per CDR3 amino acid sequence lists the most common genes and DNA. What appears here as the V and J calls and clone size reflects TCRdb's work, not the paper's. The sample profile shows fewer than 1,000,000 distinct CDR3 sequences; about 46% of them were found once. Around a sixth of the sample comes from the top ten.

Its CDR3 holds 13 amino acids, cysteine through phenylalanine. The read is trimmed to its CDR3 DNA, 39 bases read in frame from base 1. V lost 2 bases and J lost 6 bases; the stretch between them is 14 bases long. The germline V gene sets CDR1 to SQVTM and CDR2 to ANQGSEA. The 39 donors, aged about 6 to 100 years, were systemically healthy Caucasian individuals from Russia. Roughly 9.5 milliliters of peripheral blood were drawn from each donor into EDTA-treated Vacutainer tubes. PBMCs were isolated by Ficoll-Paque density-gradient centrifugation, with at least 6 million obtained per sample. Trizol reagent was used to extract total RNA from the PBMCs, yielding at least 5.5 micrograms per sample. The percentages of naive CD45RAhigh/CD27high T cells were determined by flow cytometry on a PBMC aliquot from every donor. General study outcomes and caveats: Observed TCR beta diversity per million T cells fell roughly linearly with age, and a significant reduction was already apparent by age roughly 40. Because profiling used bulk unsorted PBMCs, naive and antigen-experienced compartments could not be compared conclusively. The CMV infection status of donors was not known, potentially confounding age-related changes in expanded clonotypes. Estimates of total diversity from one million sequenced T cells were regarded as lower bounds and underestimates. Compared with the aged group, the long-lived group had more naive CD4+ T cells, fewer expanded clones and increased TCR diversity, suggesting age selection. The percentage of naive T cells measured by flow cytometry correlated strongly with observed TCR beta diversity.

This clonotype was seen a handful of times. Its cognate antigen has yet to be identified. Base-call qualities are not available, and no considerably larger clone is one nucleotide away. The sequencing sample was made of blood. The V and J genes are TRBV29-1 and TRBJ2-7, with the D gene call left open. The receptor comes from an elderly man in good health. DNA sequence: TGCAGCGTTGAACTCGCGTTAAGTCGCGAGCAGTACTTC. Its translation reads: CSVELALSREQYF.